The T cell receptor beta chain described here comes from a study of T-cell reconstitution after alpha-beta-depleted transplantation in children. Whole-study findings and limits: Expanded clones from the graft, numbering several hundred, reportedly supplied alpha-beta T cells about two months after transplant. Once a year had passed after transplant, T-cell counts and diversity came mostly from newly produced T cells.

The CDR3 length is 14 residues. Trimming pared 0 bases from V and 6 bases from J, leaving 13 bases between. Germline V gene lookup returns CDR1 SGHRS and CDR2 YFSETQ. For TCRbeta, the library was prepared with unique molecular identifiers. TCRdb reprocessed the PCR reads with MiXCR, giving one entry per CDR3 protein. The table lists 600,000 or so distinct CDR3 sequences, 23% of them singletons. Comment on this clonotype: Its antigen is as yet unknown.

This TCR derives from a boy younger than two who had a stem cell transplant for acute myeloid leukemia, so the T cells may come from the graft donor. Sequencing used PBMCs, mostly from graft donor cells, obtained 360 days after TCRalphabeta/CD19-depleted stem cell transplant. V usage is TRBV5-1 and J usage is TRBJ2-7; D gene uncertain. CDR3 amino acids: CASSLGPENGEQYV. The CDR3 region has the DNA TGCGCCAGCAGCTTGGGGCCCGAAAATGGCGAGCAGTACGTC.